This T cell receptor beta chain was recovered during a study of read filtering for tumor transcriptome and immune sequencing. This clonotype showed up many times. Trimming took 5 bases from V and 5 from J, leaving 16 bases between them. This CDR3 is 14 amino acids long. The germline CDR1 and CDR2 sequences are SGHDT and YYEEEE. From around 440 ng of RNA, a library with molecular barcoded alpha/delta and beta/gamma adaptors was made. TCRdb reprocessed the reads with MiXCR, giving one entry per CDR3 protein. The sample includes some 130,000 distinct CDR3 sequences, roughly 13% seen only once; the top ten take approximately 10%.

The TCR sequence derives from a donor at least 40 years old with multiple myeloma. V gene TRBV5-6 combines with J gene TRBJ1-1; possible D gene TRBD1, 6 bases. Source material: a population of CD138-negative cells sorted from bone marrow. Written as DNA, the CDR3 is TGTGCCAGCAGGAGAGGGGGATACGGAACTGAAGCTTTCTTT. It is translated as CASRRGGYGTEAFF.